This T cell receptor beta chain was identified in a study of CD8 T cells in ankylosing spondylitis. This clonotype was detected ten times or more. A quantitative 5'-RACE method, one with molecular barcodes, was used to make TCR beta libraries. TCRdb redid the calling of the 5' RACE reads with MiXCR, one entry per CDR3 protein. The table has some 250,000 distinct CDR3 sequences, roughly a tenth seen once. The ends were cut back, 0 bases at V and 2 bases at J, with 14 bases in the middle. The CDR3 runs to 16 residues. The germline V gene encodes CDR1 DFQATT and CDR2 SNEGSKA (reference sequence). Specimen: blood, either unsorted or a sorted T cell fraction (not recorded which). The gene calls are TRBV20-1 and TRBJ2-4, with D tentatively TRBD1 or TRBD2 (5 bases each). The TCR originated in a male donor with ankylosing spondylitis or in good health (not recorded which). The CDR3 reads CSARDFLTGPKNIQYF. Here the CDR3 DNA reads TGCAGTGCTAGAGATTTTTTAACGGGACCCAAAAACATTCAGTACTTC.